Listed here are 10 T cell receptor beta chains from one sample, sequenced in a study of CD8+ T cells in alopecia areata. Reverse transcription of extracted RNA yielded cDNA, which provided the sequencing template. Sequencing used immunoSEQ multiplex PCR; TCRdb keeps in-frame clones, though not all of them. The sample records 140,000 to 150,000 clones, about two thirds being singletons. The material sequenced was CD8+ T cells sorted from blood. These receptors all come from a human donor in good health.

V usage is TRBV6-1 and J usage is TRBJ2-2; D is perhaps TRBD1 (6 bases). CDR3 length equals 15 residues. Germline assignment: CDR1 MNHNS and CDR2 SASEGT. V gave up 5 bases and J gave up 4 bases, with 14 bases separating them. CDR3 amino acids: CASSLQGGGTGELFF. The CDR3 DNA follows: TGTGCCAGCAGTTTACAGGGTGGTGGCACCGGGGAGCTGTTTTTT.

This clone was recorded a few times. The chain has TRBV29-1 and TRBJ2-7; 8 bases fit TRBD1. The CDR3 is made up of 11 amino acids. Germline V gene data show CDR1 as SQVTM and CDR2 as ANQGSEA. V gave up 4 bases and J gave up 6 bases; unmatched junction bases: 2. The CDR3 DNA sequence: TGCAGCGTTGCAGGGGGCGGCGAGCAGTACTTC. Its protein is CSVAGGGEQYF.

The chain uses TRBV29-1 and TRBJ1-2; D is uncertain. Deletions cut 1 base from V and 7 bases from J, with 16 bases between. CDR1 is SQVTM, CDR2 ANQGSEA, per germline. The CDR3 has 14 residues. CDR3 residues: CSVEVGLGLGGYTF. DNA of the CDR3: TGCAGCGTTGAAGTCGGTTTAGGCTTAGGTGGCTACACCTTC.

CDR3 in DNA: TGTGCCAGCAGCTCCCAACCGCCTGACGAGCAGTACTTC. Its translation is CASSSQPPDEQYF. This chain connects TRBV7-8 to TRBJ2-7; D unclear. V was cut by 4 bases and J by 5 bases, with 12 bases left in between. CDR1 and CDR2 from the germline V gene are SGHVS and FQNEAQ. The CDR3 sequence is 13 residues long.

The genes are TRBV13 and TRBJ2-2; D perhaps matches TRBD2 (5 bases). The ends were cut back, 5 bases at V and 3 bases at J, with 13 bases in the middle. There are 15 residues in the CDR3. Germline CDR1 reads PRHDT; CDR2 reads FYEKMQ (reference sequence). The CDR3 DNA is TGTGCCAGCAGCCCTACTTACGGGGACACCGGGGAGCTGTTTTTT. Translating gives CASSPTYGDTGELFF.

V and J are TRBV19 and TRBJ2-4; the match to TRBD1 covers 7 bases. The CDR3 runs 11 residues. J lost 11 bases, V lost 6 bases, and 4 bases had no gene match. Germline-derived CDR1 and CDR2 are LNHDA and SQIVND (reference sequence). The CDR3 nucleotides read TGTGCCAGTAGCTTCGGACAGGTTCAGTACTTC. Translating gives CASSFGQVQYF.

As to this clone: Other DNA sequences of this sample code for an identical CDR3. The chain joins TRBV27 to TRBJ2-2; no definite D call. CDR3 length: 12 residues. Trimming took off 3 bases at V and 4 bases at J, with 3 bases between the two ends. The germline CDR1 and CDR2 sequences are MNHEY and SMNVEV (reference sequence). DNA of the CDR3: TGTGCCAGCAGTTTCGGCACCGGGGAGCTGTTTTTT. This encodes CASSFGTGELFF.

The chain links TRBV9 to TRBJ2-7; TRBD2 matches at 13 bases. From germline, CDR1 is SGDLS and CDR2 YYNGEE. The trim removed 3 bases at V and 6 bases at J, leaving 3 bases unmatched. The CDR3 runs 14 residues. CDR3 DNA sequence: TGTGCCAGCAGCGCGGGACTAGCGGGAATCGAGCAGTACTTC. The encoded protein is CASSAGLAGIEQYF.

J is TRBJ1-1 and V is TRBV6-7; D not resolved. TRBV6-7 is sorted into the ORF group, with uncertain function. There are 17 residues in the CDR3. V lost 6 bases to trimming and J lost 2 bases, with 22 bases between them. In nucleotides, the CDR3 is TGTGCCAGCAGCCAACTCTTCTTGTTACGAGCAAACACTGAAGCTTTCTTT. Its translation: CASSQLFLLRANTEAFF.

This clone was detected only a few times. This chain uses TRBV7-9 with TRBJ2-2, with D possibly being TRBD2 (6 bases). Germline V gene lookup returns CDR1 SEHNR and CDR2 FQNEAQ (reference sequence). The length of the CDR3 is 15 residues. Trimming took 2 bases from V and 0 from J, leaving 7 bases between them. The CDR3 region has the DNA TGTGCCAGCAGCTTACGGAGGGCGAACACCGGGGAGCTGTTTTTT. Translation: CASSLRRANTGELFF. Variable domain in full (rest from reference TRBV7-9 and TRBJ2-2): DTGVSQNPRHKITKRGQNVTFRCDPISEHNRLYWYRQTLGQGPEFLTYFQNEAQLEKSRLLSDRFSAERPKGSFSTLEIQRTEQGDSAMYLCASSLRRANTGELFFGEGSRLTVL.